Each of the 23 T cell receptor beta chains below was sequenced from the same sample in a study of blood T cell repertoires in COVID-19. Sequenced by immunoSEQ multiplex PCR; TCRdb stores in-frame clones only, minus some. The sample includes around 200,000 clones, about nine tenths of them seen just once. Specimen: PBMCs or T cells enriched from blood (not recorded which). All receptors derive from a man under 40 who had recovered from COVID-19.

J is TRBJ2-7 and V is TRBV21-1; the table's D call, TRBD1, has no DNA check behind it. TRBV21-1 corresponds to a pseudogene. The CDR3 consists of 12 residues. As DNA, the CDR3 is TGTGCCAGCAGCCATACACCTTACGAGCAGTACTTC. This gives the protein CASSHTPYEQYF.

This clone was observed a single time. The chain carries TRBV3-1 (or the pseudogene TRBV3-2) and TRBJ1-6, with 7 bases aligning to TRBD1. Per germline, CDR1 LGHDT and CDR2 YNNKEL (reference sequence). Unmatched junction bases numbered 4, after V lost 1 base and J lost 10 bases. The CDR3 runs to 14 residues. For the CDR3, the DNA is TGTGCCAGCAGCCAAGTTACAGGGGTCTCACCCCTCCACTTT. Protein: CASSQVTGVSPLHF.

V usage is TRBV10-2 and J usage is TRBJ2-3; 9 bases are a match to TRBD2. CDR3 size: 13 residues. Unmatched junction bases numbered 4, after V lost 5 bases and J lost 7 bases. The germline CDR1 and CDR2 sequences are WSHSY and SAAADI. DNA of the CDR3: TGCGCCAGCAGTCCGACTAGCGGCTATACGCAGTATTTT. Amino acid sequence: CASSPTSGYTQYF.

The chain employs TRBV10-2 and TRBJ2-7, with 11 bases fitting TRBD2. Trimming at V came to 6 bases and at J to 0 bases, leaving 4 bases not matched to a gene. The CDR3 has 15 amino acids. CDR1 is WSHSY and CDR2 is SAAADI in the germline V gene. CDR3 coding DNA: TGCGCCAGCAGGACCGGGACTAGCGGCTCCTACGAGCAGTACTTC. This codes for CASRTGTSGSYEQYF.

The V and J genes are TRBV10-3 and TRBJ2-3; TRBD2 is a possible D gene (6 bases). Trimming removed 0 bases from V and 4 bases from J, with 23 bases in between. The CDR3 totals 19 residues. Germline CDR1 ENHRY, CDR2 SYGVKD. DNA of the CDR3: TGTGCCATCAGTGAGTCGAATCAACCAGGGAGGATTGGACCAGATACGCAGTATTTT. Encoded protein: CAISESNQPGRIGPDTQYF.

The V gene is TRBV10-1, the J gene TRBJ2-3, with 11 nucleotides matching TRBD1. This CDR3 has 16 residues. Trimming cost V 8 bases and J 4 bases; bases outside gene matches: 11. Per the germline V gene, CDR1 is WNHNN and CDR2 is SYGVQD (reference sequence). The CDR3 loop reads CASPRLRGQGADTQYF. CDR3 sequence (DNA): TGCGCCAGCCCAAGGTTGAGGGGACAGGGGGCAGATACGCAGTATTTT.

V gene TRBV5-1 combines with J gene TRBJ2-3, with 9 bases aligning to TRBD1. The CDR3 is 13 residues long. The germline CDR1 and CDR2 sequences are SGHRS and YFSETQ. With V trimmed by 1 base and J by 11 bases, 5 bases remained unmatched. In nucleotides, the CDR3 is TGCGCCAGCAGCTTGATCGGGGGACAGGGGCAGTATTTT. This gives the protein CASSLIGGQGQYF.

This clone occurred once. V gene TRBV24-1 combines with J gene TRBJ2-1; a weak D match, TRBD2 (6 bases). Between the trimmed V and J ends, which lost 7 bases and 0 bases, there was a span of 9 bases. Looked up from germline, CDR1 is KGHDR and CDR2 is SFDVKD. CDR3 length: 14 amino acids. The CDR3 DNA is TGTGCCACCAGGGACGGGAGCTCCTACAATGAGCAGTTCTTC. The encoded protein is CATRDGSSYNEQFF.

V gene TRBV11-2 combines with J gene TRBJ2-2, with D perhaps matching TRBD1 (5 bases). The germline V gene encodes CDR1 SGHAT and CDR2 FQNNGV. The V end was cut by 3 bases, the J end by 2 bases, with 10 bases between. The CDR3 runs 15 residues. For the CDR3, the DNA is TGTGCCAGCAGCTTTGTCAGGGTTAACACCGGGGAGCTGTTTTTT. It codes for CASSFVRVNTGELFF. Combining the CDR3 with reference TRBV11-2 and TRBJ2-2 gives the whole variable domain EAGVAQSPRYKIIEKRQSVAFWCNPISGHATLYWYQQILGQGPKLLIQFQNNGVVDDSQLPKDRFSAERLKGVDSTLKIQPAKLEDSAVYLCASSFVRVNTGELFFGEGSRLTVL.

V gene TRBV15 combines with J gene TRBJ2-7, with D unclear. This CDR3 region has 13 residues. Trimming pared 0 bases from V and 6 bases from J, leaving 9 bases between. Germline lookup yields CDR1 LNHNV and CDR2 YYDKDF (reference sequence). The CDR3, as DNA: TGTGCCACCAGCAGAGAGCGGCTAACCGAGCAGTACTTC. This encodes CATSRERLTEQYF.

The chain combines TRBV19 with TRBJ1-6; 8 positions match TRBD1. J was trimmed by 10 bases and V by 4 bases; bases with no gene match: 9. Germline V lookup: CDR1 LNHDA, CDR2 SQIVND (reference sequence). The CDR3 consists of 15 residues. The DNA for the CDR3 is TGTGCCAGTAGTACTGCCGGACAGGGACAATCACCCCTCCACTTT. It codes for CASSTAGQGQSPLHF.

The V and J genes are TRBV5-1 and TRBJ2-1, with TRBD2 as a possible D gene (8 bases). Per the germline V gene, CDR1 is SGHRS and CDR2 is YFSETQ. The CDR3 contains 15 residues. V gave up 0 bases and J gave up 9 bases, with 16 bases separating them. Here the CDR3 reads CASSLVREGASEQFF. The DNA of the CDR3 is TGCGCCAGCAGCTTGGTTCGGGAGGGGGCGAGTGAGCAGTTCTTC.

This clone was seen a single time. The gene calls are TRBV18 and TRBJ2-1; a possible D gene is TRBD2 (6 bases). This CDR3 is 15 amino acids long. V was cut by 3 bases and J by 4 bases, with 13 bases left in between. Germline V gives CDR1 KGHSH, CDR2 LQKENI. The chain's CDR3 is CASSPNTGGYNEQFF. CDR3 DNA: TGTGCCAGCTCACCGAACACAGGAGGGTACAATGAGCAGTTCTTC.

The J gene is TRBJ2-7, the V gene TRBV19; 14 positions match TRBD2. Losses at the gene ends were 6 bases for V and 7 bases for J; bases not matched to a gene: 14. Germline values: CDR1 LNHDA, CDR2 SQIVND (reference sequence). The CDR3 has 17 amino acids. This CDR3 is CASRPGLAGATTTEQYF. Here the CDR3 DNA reads TGTGCCAGTAGGCCGGGACTAGCGGGAGCTACCACTACGGAGCAGTACTTC.

The chain combines TRBV28 with TRBJ2-1; TRBD2 matches 10 bases. V lost 4 bases to trimming and J lost 5 bases; unmatched junction nucleotides: 8. The length of the CDR3 is 16 residues. In germline, CDR1 is MDHEN, CDR2 SYDVKM. CDR3 bases: TGTGCCAGCAGTTCTCTAGCGGGAGTTTTCCACAATGAGCAGTTCTTC. Encoded protein: CASSSLAGVFHNEQFF. Full variable domain (rest looked up from reference TRBV28 and TRBJ2-1): DVKVTQSSRYLVKRTGEKVFLECVQDMDHENMFWYRQDPGLGLRLIYFSYDVKMKEKGDIPEGYSVSREKKERFSLILESASTNQTSMYLCASSSLAGVFHNEQFFGPGTRLTVL.

This clone appeared a few times. The gene calls are TRBV6-2 or TRBV6-3 and TRBJ1-2, with a weak D call TRBD1 (5 bases). The CDR3 totals 16 residues. Germline V gives CDR1 MNHEY, CDR2 SVGEGT. The V and J ends lost 0 bases and 4 bases respectively, with 15 bases between them. The CDR3 DNA sequence: TGTGCCAGCAGTTACTCGCGGCAGGGTTCTTCCTATGGCTACACCTTC. Translated, it gives CASSYSRQGSSYGYTF.

The chain recombines TRBV5-1 with TRBJ2-5; D ambiguous. V gave up 2 bases and J gave up 1 base, with 6 bases separating them. Germline lookup yields CDR1 SGHRS and CDR2 YFSETQ. The CDR3 extends over 13 amino acids. CDR3 sequence (DNA): TGCGCCAGCAGCTTCAGGTTCCAAGAGACCCAGTACTTC. Its protein product is CASSFRFQETQYF. Supplemented by reference TRBV5-1 and TRBJ2-5, the full variable domain reads KAGVTQTPRYLIKTRGQQVTLSCSPISGHRSVSWYQQTPGQGLQFLFEYFSETQRNKGNFPGRFSGRQFSNSRSEMNVSTLELGDSALYLCASSFRFQETQYFGPGTRLLVL.

The V and J genes are TRBV7-9 and TRBJ2-3, with D tentatively TRBD1 (6 bases). Germline values: CDR1 SEHNR, CDR2 FQNEAQ (reference sequence). V lost 3 bases, J lost 5 bases, and 12 bases lay in between. The CDR3 is 14 amino acids. In nucleotides, the CDR3 is TGTGCCAGCAGCTTTGCTTCAGGGGTAGATACGCAGTATTTT. Amino acid sequence: CASSFASGVDTQYF.

In this sample, this clone turned up once. The chain has TRBV2 and TRBJ1-5; TRBD1 matches 7 bases. CDR1 SNHLY and CDR2 FYNNEI come from the germline V gene. V dropped 6 bases and J dropped 4; count of bases not matched to a gene: 9. This CDR3 has 15 residues. This CDR3 is CASSPPRQGNQPQHF. The CDR3 nucleotides are TGTGCCAGCAGCCCCCCGAGACAGGGAAATCAGCCCCAGCATTTT.

This rearrangement joins TRBV4-1 to TRBJ2-7; a weak D match, TRBD2 (5 bases). The CDR3 has 15 residues. Germline V gene lookup returns CDR1 MGHRA and CDR2 YSYEKL. V was clipped by 5 bases and J by 2 bases, with 16 bases between them. Here the CDR3 DNA reads TGCGCCAGCAGCGACGTCGAGGGCTTGACCTACGAGCAGTACTTC. Translated, it gives CASSDVEGLTYEQYF.

The V gene is TRBV11-2, the J gene TRBJ2-1, with TRBD2 as a possible D gene (5 bases). There are 14 residues in the CDR3. V lost 5 bases, J lost 9 bases, and 17 bases lay in between. Germline CDR1 SGHAT, CDR2 FQNNGV. As DNA, the CDR3 is TGTGCCAGCAGCCCCACCGCGGGTTTGGCTGAGCAGTTCTTC. Amino acid sequence: CASSPTAGLAEQFF.

This chain uses TRBV28 with TRBJ2-7; D may be TRBD2 (7 bases). V lost 7 bases and J 0 bases, leaving 22 bases between the germline ends. Germline CDR1 and CDR2: MDHEN and SYDVKM. There are 17 residues in the CDR3. The CDR3, as DNA: TGTGCCAGCACCACCGGGGGCGGGGACTATGGCTCCTACGAGCAGTACTTC. Translation: CASTTGGGDYGSYEQYF. The full variable domain, rest sourced from reference TRBV28 and TRBJ2-7, is DVKVTQSSRYLVKRTGEKVFLECVQDMDHENMFWYRQDPGLGLRLIYFSYDVKMKEKGDIPEGYSVSREKKERFSLILESASTNQTSMYLCASTTGGGDYGSYEQYFGPGTRLTVT.

V usage is TRBV28 and J usage is TRBJ2-2; 8 bases map to TRBD2. The length of the CDR3 is 16 residues. J was trimmed by 6 bases and V by 6 bases; bases with no gene match: 12. The germline V gene has CDR1 MDHEN and CDR2 SYDVKM. This chain's CDR3 is CASRTRPSGSSGELFF. As DNA, the CDR3 is TGTGCCAGCAGAACTAGGCCGAGCGGGAGCTCCGGGGAGCTGTTTTTT. The whole variable domain, filled in from reference TRBV28 and TRBJ2-2, reads DVKVTQSSRYLVKRTGEKVFLECVQDMDHENMFWYRQDPGLGLRLIYFSYDVKMKEKGDIPEGYSVSREKKERFSLILESASTNQTSMYLCASRTRPSGSSGELFFGEGSRLTVL.